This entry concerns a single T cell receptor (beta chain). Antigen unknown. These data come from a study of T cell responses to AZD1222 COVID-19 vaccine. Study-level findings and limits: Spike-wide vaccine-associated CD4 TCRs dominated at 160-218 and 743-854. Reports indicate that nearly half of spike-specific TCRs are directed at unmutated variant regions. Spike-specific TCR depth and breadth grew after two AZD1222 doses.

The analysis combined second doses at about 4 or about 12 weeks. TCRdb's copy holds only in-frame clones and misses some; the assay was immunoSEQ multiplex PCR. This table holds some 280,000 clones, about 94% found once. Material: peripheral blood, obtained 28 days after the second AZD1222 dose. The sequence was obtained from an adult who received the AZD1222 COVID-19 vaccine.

CDR3 sequence (DNA): TGTGCCACCACAGAAGGGGTTCCGAACCAGCCCCAGCATTTT. As protein: CATTEGVPNQPQHF. The chain joins TRBV6-5 to TRBJ1-5, with a tentative D call TRBD1 (5 bases). Germline-derived CDR1 and CDR2 are MNHEY and SVGAGI. CDR3 size: 14 residues. V was pared by 10 bases and J by 7 bases, with 20 bases between.